The 3 T cell receptor beta chains in this list originate from one sample, sequenced in a study of blood T cell repertoires in COVID-19. Generated by immunoSEQ multiplex PCR, the TCRdb table keeps only in-frame clones and is missing some. The table records roughly 380,000 clones, 89% of them present only once. The sequenced sample consisted of peripheral blood. These receptors originate from a middle-aged woman with COVID-19, enrolled during active disease.

This chain links TRBV6-2 or TRBV6-3 with TRBJ2-3; 9 bases agree with TRBD2. With V trimmed by 2 bases and J by 2 bases, 8 bases remained unmatched. Germline V lookup: CDR1 MNHEY, CDR2 SVGEGT. The CDR3 extends over 17 amino acids. In nucleotides, the CDR3 is TGTGCCAGCAGTTACGGACTTATAGCGGGGGACACAGATACGCAGTATTTT. Its translation: CASSYGLIAGDTDTQYF.

The chain is built from TRBV11-2 and TRBJ2-7; tentative D call: TRBD2 (6 bases). The germline V gene encodes CDR1 SGHAT and CDR2 FQNNGV. This CDR3 is 12 amino acids long. Trimming cost V 5 bases and J 6 bases, with 11 bases left between them. The CDR3: CASSPGGGEQYF. The CDR3 nucleotides are TGTGCCAGCAGCCCTGGGGGAGGCGAGCAGTACTTC.

The count of this clone is one. This chain links TRBV10-3 with TRBJ2-1, with 10 bases matching TRBD2. Per the germline V gene, CDR1 is ENHRY and CDR2 is SYGVKD. The CDR3 is made up of 19 amino acids. After removal of 3 bases from V and 5 bases from J, the junction contained 16 bases not matched to a gene. Here the CDR3 DNA reads TGTGCCATCAGTGACCCGAGAACTAGCGGGACCTCCGGGCACAATGAGCAGTTCTTC. Translation gives CAISDPRTSGTSGHNEQFF.